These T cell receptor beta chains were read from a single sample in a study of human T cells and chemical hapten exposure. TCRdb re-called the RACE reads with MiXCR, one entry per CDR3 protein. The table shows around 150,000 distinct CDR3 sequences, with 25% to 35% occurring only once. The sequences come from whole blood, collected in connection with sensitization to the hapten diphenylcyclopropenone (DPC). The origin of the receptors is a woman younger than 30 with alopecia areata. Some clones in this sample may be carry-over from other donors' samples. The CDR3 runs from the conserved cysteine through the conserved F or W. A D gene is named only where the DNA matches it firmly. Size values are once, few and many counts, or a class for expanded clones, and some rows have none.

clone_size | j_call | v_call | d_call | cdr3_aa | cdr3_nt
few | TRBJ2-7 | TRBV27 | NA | CASRRSPYEQYF | TGTGCCAGCCGACGGAGCCCTTACGAGCAGTACTTC
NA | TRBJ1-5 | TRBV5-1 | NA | CASSASGQINQPQHF | TGCGCCAGCAGCGCCAGCGGACAGATAAATCAGCCCCAGCATTTT
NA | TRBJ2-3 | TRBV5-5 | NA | CASSFTMDGQTQYF | TGTGCCAGCAGCTTTACCATGGACGGACAAACTCAGTATTTT
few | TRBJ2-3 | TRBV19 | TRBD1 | CASSPGTGLSTDTQYF | TGTGCCAGTAGTCCGGGGACAGGGCTTTCCACAGATACGCAGTATTTT
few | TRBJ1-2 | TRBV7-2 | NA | CASSPTTGPYGYTF | TGTGCCAGCAGCCCTACGACCGGCCCCTATGGCTACACCTTC
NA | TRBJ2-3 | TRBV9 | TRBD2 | CASSIGLAGGHTDTQYF | TGTGCCAGCAGCATCGGACTAGCGGGAGGTCACACAGATACGCAGTATTTT
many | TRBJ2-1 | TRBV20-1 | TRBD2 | CSASGTSGIVRFF | TGCAGTGCATCCGGGACTAGCGGGATTGTGAGGTTCTTC
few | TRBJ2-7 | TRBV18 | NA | CASSPRVYEQYF | TGTGCCAGCTCACCACGAGTCTACGAGCAGTACTTC
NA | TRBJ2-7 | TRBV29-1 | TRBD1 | CSVQGTGDIYEQYF | TGCAGCGTTCAAGGGACAGGGGATATCTACGAGCAGTACTTC
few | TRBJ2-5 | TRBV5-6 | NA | CASSLPDRGETQYF | TGTGCCAGCAGCTTACCCGACCGGGGAGAGACCCAGTACTTC
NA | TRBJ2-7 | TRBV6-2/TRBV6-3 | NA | CANSYLYEQYF | TGTGCCAACAGTTACTTATACGAGCAGTACTTC
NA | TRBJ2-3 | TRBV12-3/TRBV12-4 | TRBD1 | CASSAWTGSTDTQYF | TGTGCCAGCAGTGCGTGGACAGGGAGCACAGATACGCAGTATTTT
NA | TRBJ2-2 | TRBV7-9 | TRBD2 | CASSLIRSGSGSGELFF | TGTGCCAGCAGCTTAATACGGAGCGGGAGTGGGTCCGGGGAGCTGTTTTTT
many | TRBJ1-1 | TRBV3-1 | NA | CASSLVLGTEAFF | TGTGCCAGCAGTCTTGTCCTGGGGACTGAAGCTTTCTTT
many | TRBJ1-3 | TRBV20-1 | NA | CSARTRSGNTIYF | TGCAGTGCTAGGACCCGCTCTGGAAACACCATATATTTT
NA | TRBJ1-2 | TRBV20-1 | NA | CSARAGPNYGYTF | TGCAGTGCTAGGGCAGGCCCCAACTATGGCTACACCTTC
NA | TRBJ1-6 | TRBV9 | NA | CASTTKQTSSYNSPLHF | TGTGCCAGCACGACGAAACAGACCAGCTCCTATAATTCACCCCTCCACTTT
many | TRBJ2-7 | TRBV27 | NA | CASSLKLSYEQYF | TGTGCCAGCAGTTTAAAACTCTCCTACGAGCAGTACTTC
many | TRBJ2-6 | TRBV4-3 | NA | CASSQDGQGRSGANVLTF | TGCGCCAGCAGCCAAGATGGTCAGGGGAGGTCTGGGGCCAACGTCCTGACTTTC
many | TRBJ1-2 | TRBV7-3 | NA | CASSLEGLEGYTF | TGTGCCAGCAGCTTAGAGGGGTTGGAAGGCTACACCTTC
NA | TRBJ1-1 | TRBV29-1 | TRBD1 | CSVDRGKRTFF | TGCAGCGTGGACAGGGGGAAACGGACTTTCTTT
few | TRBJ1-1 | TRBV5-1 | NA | CASSLNVGEGFFF | TGCGCCAGCAGCTTGAACGTCGGGGAGGGTTTCTTCTTT
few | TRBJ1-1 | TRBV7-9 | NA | CASSFWEEGGTEAFF | TGTGCCAGCAGCTTTTGGGAAGAGGGGGGCACTGAAGCTTTCTTT
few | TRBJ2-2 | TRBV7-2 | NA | CASSSGGLLNTGELFF | TGTGCCAGCAGCTCAGGGGGACTCTTGAACACCGGGGAGCTGTTTTTT
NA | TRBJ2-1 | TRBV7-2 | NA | CASSLVLLAQLSYNEQFF | TGTGCCAGCAGCTTAGTATTGTTAGCGCAACTCTCCTACAATGAGCAGTTCTTC
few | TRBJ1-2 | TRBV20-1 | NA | CSARVTGANYGYTF | TGCAGTGCTAGAGTAACCGGAGCTAACTATGGCTACACCTTC
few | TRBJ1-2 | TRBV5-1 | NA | CASSWPSNYGYTF | TGCGCCAGCAGCTGGCCATCGAACTATGGCTACACCTTC
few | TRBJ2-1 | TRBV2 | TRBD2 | CASQTSGNEQFF | TGTGCCAGTCAGACTAGCGGGAATGAGCAGTTCTTC
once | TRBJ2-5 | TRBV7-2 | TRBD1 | CASSSPRQGEETQYF | TGTGCCAGCAGCTCTCCGAGACAGGGAGAAGAGACCCAGTACTTC
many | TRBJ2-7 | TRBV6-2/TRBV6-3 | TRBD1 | CATGIPGQAYEQYF | TGTGCCACCGGGATACCGGGACAGGCCTACGAGCAGTACTTC
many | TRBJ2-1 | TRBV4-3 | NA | CASSQENDNEQFF | TGCGCCAGCAGCCAAGAAAATGACAATGAGCAGTTCTTC
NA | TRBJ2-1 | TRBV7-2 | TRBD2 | CASSLRRVPIAGVERNEQFF | TGTGCCAGCAGCTTACGGAGGGTGCCTATAGCGGGAGTGGAGAGGAATGAGCAGTTCTTC
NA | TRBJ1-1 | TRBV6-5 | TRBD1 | CASSFDRDYMNTEAFF | TGTGCCAGCAGCTTCGACAGGGACTACATGAACACTGAAGCTTTCTTT
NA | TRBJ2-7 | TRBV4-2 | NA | CASSPGASVEQYF | TGTGCCAGCAGCCCCGGGGCGTCGGTCGAGCAGTACTTC
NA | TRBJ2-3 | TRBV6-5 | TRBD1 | CASRGDRSTDTQYF | TGTGCCAGCAGGGGGGACAGATCCACAGATACGCAGTATTTT
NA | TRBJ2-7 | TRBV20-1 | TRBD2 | CSATATSGRNPSYEQYF | TGCAGTGCTACGGCGACTAGCGGGAGAAATCCCTCCTACGAGCAGTACTTC
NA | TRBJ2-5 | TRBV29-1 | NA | CSVGAGARGTQYF | TGCAGCGTTGGAGCTGGGGCCAGGGGGACCCAGTACTTC
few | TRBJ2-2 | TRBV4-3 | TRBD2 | CASSPRLADYTGELFF | TGCGCCAGCAGCCCGAGACTAGCGGACTACACCGGGGAGCTGTTTTTT
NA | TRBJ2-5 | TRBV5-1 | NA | CASSLVVGGRQETQYF | TGCGCCAGCAGCTTGGTGGTGGGGGGCCGTCAAGAGACCCAGTACTTC
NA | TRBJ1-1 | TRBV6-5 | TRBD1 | CASRHRTGPVSLNTEAFF | TGTGCCAGCAGACACCGGACAGGCCCCGTATCTTTGAACACTGAAGCTTTCTTT
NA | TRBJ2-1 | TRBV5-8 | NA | CASSLGVSGDNEQFF | TGTGCCAGCAGCTTGGGGGTCTCGGGGGACAATGAGCAGTTCTTC
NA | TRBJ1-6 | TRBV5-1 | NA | CASSLAFRNWNSPLHF | TGCGCCAGCAGCTTGGCCTTCAGGAATTGGAATTCACCCCTCCACTTT
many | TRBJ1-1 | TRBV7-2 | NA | CASSPIRTEAFF | TGTGCCAGCAGCCCTATTCGGACTGAAGCTTTCTTT
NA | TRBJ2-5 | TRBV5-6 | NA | CASSLLGGSETQYF | TGTGCCAGCAGCTTGTTGGGGGGCTCGGAGACCCAGTACTTC
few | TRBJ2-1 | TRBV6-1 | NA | CASILGAYNEQFF | TGTGCCAGCATCCTGGGGGCTTACAATGAGCAGTTCTTC
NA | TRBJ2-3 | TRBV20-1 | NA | CSVWRSSTDTQYF | TGCAGTGTTTGGAGGTCTAGCACAGATACGCAGTATTTT
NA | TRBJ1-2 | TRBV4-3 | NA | CASSPGHSGGSYGYTF | TGCGCCAGCAGCCCGGGACATTCTGGAGGCTCTTATGGCTACACCTTC
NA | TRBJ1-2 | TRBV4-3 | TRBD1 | CASSPRQGPYGYTF | TGCGCCAGCAGCCCGAGACAGGGCCCCTATGGCTACACCTTC
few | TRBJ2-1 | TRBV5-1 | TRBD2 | CASSLVLAGINEQFF | TGCGCCAGCAGCTTGGTTCTAGCGGGGATCAATGAGCAGTTCTTC
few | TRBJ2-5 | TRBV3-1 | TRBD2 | CASSQDRGERETQYF | TGTGCCAGCAGCCAAGATCGGGGGGAGAGAGAGACCCAGTACTTC
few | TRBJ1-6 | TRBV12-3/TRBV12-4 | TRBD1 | CASSPGQGHNSPLHF | TGTGCCAGCAGCCCTGGACAGGGTCATAATTCACCCCTCCACTTT
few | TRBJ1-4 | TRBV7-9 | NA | CASSINAGGEKLFF | TGTGCCAGCAGCATCAACGCTGGGGGTGAAAAACTGTTTTTT
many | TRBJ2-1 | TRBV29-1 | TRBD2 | CSVGKRGSYNEQFF | TGCAGCGTTGGCAAGCGGGGGAGCTACAATGAGCAGTTCTTC
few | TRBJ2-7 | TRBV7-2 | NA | CASSSGTSREQYF | TGTGCCAGCAGCTCCGGGACTTCCCGTGAGCAGTACTTC
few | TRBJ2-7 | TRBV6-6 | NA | CASGSEVEQYF | TGTGCCAGCGGATCTGAAGTAGAGCAGTACTTC
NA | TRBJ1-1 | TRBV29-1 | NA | CSVGAQVTEAFF | TGCAGCGTTGGGGCACAGGTCACTGAAGCTTTCTTT
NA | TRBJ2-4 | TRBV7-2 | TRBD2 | CASSLVSGGGQNIQYF | TGTGCCAGCAGCTTAGTTAGCGGGGGGGGCCAAAACATTCAGTACTTC